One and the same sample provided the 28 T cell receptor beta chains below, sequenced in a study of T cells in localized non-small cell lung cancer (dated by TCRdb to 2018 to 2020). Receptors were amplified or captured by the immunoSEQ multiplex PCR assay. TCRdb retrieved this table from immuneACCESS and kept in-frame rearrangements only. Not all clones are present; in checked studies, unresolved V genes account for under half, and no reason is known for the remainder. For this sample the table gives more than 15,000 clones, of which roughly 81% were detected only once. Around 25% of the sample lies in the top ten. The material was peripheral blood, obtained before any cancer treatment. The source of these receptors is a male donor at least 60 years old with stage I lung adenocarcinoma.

CDR3 region: CASSLGPASNQPQHF. The CDR3 coding sequence is TGTGCCAGCAGCTTAGGTCCGGCGAGCAATCAGCCCCAGCATTTT. J is TRBJ1-5 and V is TRBV7-2, with D unresolved. Trimming removed 1 base from V and 1 base from J, with 8 bases in between. Per germline, CDR1 SGHTA and CDR2 FQGNSA. This CDR3 region has 15 residues.

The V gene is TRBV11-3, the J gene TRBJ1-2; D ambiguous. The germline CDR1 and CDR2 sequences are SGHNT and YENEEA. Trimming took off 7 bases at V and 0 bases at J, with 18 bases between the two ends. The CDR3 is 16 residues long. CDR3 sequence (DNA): TGTGCCAGCACCGGGCATTACTTGCCTACTAACTATGGCTACACCTTC. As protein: CASTGHYLPTNYGYTF.

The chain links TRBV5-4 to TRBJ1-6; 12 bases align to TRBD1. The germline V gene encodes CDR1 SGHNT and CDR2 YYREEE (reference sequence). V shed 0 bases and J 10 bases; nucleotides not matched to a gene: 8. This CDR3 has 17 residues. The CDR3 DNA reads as TGTGCCAGCAGCTTGGCTTCCGGGACAGGGGGCCGGTCACCCCTCCACTTT. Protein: CASSLASGTGGRSPLHF.

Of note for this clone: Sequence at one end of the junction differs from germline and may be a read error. The CDR3 here is CASSYLSRGKQPQHF. The CDR3 DNA reads TGTGCCAGCAGTTACCTAAGCAGGGGCAAACAGCCCCAGCATTTT. The chain links TRBV6-5 to TRBJ1-5, with D perhaps TRBD1 (6 bases). There are 15 residues in the CDR3. Germline assignment: CDR1 MNHEY and CDR2 SVGAGI.

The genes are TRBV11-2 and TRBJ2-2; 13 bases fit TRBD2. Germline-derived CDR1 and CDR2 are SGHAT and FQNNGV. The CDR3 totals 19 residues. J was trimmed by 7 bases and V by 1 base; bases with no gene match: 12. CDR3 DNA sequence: TGTGCCAGCAGCTTAGCCGTCGGGGGACTAGCGGGACGGGTCGGGGAGCTGTTTTTT. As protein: CASSLAVGGLAGRVGELFF.

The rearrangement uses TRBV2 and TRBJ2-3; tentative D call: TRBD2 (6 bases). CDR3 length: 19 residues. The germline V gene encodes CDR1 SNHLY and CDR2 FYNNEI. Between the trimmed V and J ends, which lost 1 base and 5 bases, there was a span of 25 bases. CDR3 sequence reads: CASSEDPGERRGSRDTQYF. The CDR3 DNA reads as TGTGCCAGCAGTGAAGACCCCGGTGAGCGGAGGGGTTCAAGAGATACGCAGTATTTT.

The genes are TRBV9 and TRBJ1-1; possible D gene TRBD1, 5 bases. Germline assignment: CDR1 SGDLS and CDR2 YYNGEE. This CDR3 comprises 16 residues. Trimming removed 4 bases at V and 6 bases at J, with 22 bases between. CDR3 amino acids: CASSTWDSRGWSEAFF. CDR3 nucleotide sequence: TGTGCCAGCAGCACCTGGGACTCCCGAGGGTGGTCTGAAGCTTTCTTT.

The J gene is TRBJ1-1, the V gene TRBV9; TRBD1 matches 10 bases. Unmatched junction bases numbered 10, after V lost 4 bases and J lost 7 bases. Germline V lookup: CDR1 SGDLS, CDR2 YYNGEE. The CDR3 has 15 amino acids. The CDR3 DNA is TGTGCCAGCAGCCCCGGACAGGGGGGGGGTCTTGAAGCTTTCTTT. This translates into CASSPGQGGGLEAFF.

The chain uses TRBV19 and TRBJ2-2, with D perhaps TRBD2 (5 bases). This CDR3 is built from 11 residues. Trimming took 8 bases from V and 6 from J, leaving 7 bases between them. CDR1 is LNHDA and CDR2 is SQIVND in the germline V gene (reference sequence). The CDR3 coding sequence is TGTGCCAGTCAGCGGTCCGGGGAGCTGTTTTTT. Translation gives CASQRSGELFF.

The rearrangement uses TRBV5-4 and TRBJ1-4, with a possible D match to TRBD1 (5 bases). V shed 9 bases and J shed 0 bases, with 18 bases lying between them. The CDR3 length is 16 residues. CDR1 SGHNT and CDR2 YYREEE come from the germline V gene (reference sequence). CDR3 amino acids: CATVGGTGATNEKLFF. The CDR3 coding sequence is TGTGCCACCGTGGGGGGGACGGGGGCAACTAATGAAAAACTGTTTTTT.

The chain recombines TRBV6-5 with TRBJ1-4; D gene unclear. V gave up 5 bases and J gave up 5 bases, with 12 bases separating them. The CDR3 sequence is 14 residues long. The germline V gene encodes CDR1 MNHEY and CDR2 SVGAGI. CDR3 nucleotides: TGTGCCAGCAGTCAGAATGGGGAAAATGAAAAACTGTTTTTT. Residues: CASSQNGENEKLFF.

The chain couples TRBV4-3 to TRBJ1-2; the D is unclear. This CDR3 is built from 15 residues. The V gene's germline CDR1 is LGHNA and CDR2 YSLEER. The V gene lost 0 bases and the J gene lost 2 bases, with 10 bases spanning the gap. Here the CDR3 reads CASSQESPGNYGYTF. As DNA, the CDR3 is TGCGCCAGCAGCCAAGAATCTCCCGGAAACTATGGCTACACCTTC.

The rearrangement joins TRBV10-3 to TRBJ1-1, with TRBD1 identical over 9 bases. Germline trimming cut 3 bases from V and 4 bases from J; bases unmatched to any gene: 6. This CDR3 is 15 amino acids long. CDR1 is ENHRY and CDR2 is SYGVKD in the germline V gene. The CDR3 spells CAISDPGTGITEAFF. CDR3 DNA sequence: TGTGCCATCAGTGATCCCGGGACAGGGATCACTGAAGCTTTCTTT.

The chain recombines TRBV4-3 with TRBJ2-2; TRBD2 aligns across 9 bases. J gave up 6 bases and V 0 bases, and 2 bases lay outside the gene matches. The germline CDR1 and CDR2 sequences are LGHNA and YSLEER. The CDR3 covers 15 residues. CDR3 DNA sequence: TGCGCCAGCAGCCAAGAGGGCGGGAGGGCCGGGGAGCTGTTTTTT. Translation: CASSQEGGRAGELFF.

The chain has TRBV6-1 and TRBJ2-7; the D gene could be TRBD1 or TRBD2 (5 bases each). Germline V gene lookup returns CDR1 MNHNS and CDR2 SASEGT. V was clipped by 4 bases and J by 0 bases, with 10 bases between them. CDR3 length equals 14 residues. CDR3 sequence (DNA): TGTGCCAGCAGTGCCCTCGGGACCTCCTACGAGCAGTACTTC. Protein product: CASSALGTSYEQYF.

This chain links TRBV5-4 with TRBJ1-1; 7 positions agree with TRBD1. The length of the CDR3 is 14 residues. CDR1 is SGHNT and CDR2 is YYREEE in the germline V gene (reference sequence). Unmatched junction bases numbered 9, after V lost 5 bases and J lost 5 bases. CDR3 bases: TGTGCCAGCAGTAGGCGACAGGGAAGAACTGAAGCTTTCTTT. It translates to CASSRRQGRTEAFF.

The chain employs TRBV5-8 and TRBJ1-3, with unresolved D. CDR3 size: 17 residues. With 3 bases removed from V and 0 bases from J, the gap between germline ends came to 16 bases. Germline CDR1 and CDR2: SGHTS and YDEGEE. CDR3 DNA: TGTGCCAGCAGCTCCCTCCATCGGTCCTACTCTGGAAACACCATATATTTT. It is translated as CASSSLHRSYSGNTIYF.

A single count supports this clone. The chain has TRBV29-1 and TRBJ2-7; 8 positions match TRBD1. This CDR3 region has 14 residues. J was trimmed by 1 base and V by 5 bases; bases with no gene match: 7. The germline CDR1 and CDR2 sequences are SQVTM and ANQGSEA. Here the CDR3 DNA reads TGCAGCGTTTGTTTCAGGGGGCAATCCTACGAGCAGTACTTC. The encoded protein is CSVCFRGQSYEQYF.

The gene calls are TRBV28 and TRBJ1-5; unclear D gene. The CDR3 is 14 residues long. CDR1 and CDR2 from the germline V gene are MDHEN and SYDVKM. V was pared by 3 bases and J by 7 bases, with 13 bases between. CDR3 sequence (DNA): TGTGCCAGCAGTTTTTGGGTAGAGGGACAGCCCCAGCATTTT. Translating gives CASSFWVEGQPQHF.

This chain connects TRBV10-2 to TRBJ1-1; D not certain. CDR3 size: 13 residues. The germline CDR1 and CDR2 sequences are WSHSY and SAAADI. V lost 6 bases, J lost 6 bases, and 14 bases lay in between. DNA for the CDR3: TGCGCCAGCAGCGTCACCTGGGCGGCTGAAGCTTTCTTT. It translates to CASSVTWAAEAFF.

The CDR3: CASHSGTVTSGELFF. In nucleotides, the CDR3 is TGTGCCAGCCACTCCGGGACAGTCACTTCCGGGGAGCTGTTTTTT. V usage is TRBV28 and J usage is TRBJ2-2; 7 bases are a match to TRBD1. The CDR3 sequence is 15 residues long. The V and J ends lost 8 bases and 6 bases, in that order; junction bases with no gene match: 12. Germline loops: CDR1 MDHEN, CDR2 SYDVKM.

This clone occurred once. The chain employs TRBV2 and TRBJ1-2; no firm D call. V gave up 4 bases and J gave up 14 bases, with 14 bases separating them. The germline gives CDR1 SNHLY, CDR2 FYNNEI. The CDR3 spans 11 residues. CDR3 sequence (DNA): TGTGCCAGCAGTGCAGACGGCTCGGGGACCTTC. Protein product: CASSADGSGTF.

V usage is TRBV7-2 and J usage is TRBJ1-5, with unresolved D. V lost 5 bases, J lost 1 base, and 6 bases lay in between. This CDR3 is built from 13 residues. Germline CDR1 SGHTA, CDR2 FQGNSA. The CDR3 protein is CASSESSNQPQHF. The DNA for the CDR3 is TGTGCCAGCAGCGAATCAAGCAATCAGCCCCAGCATTTT.

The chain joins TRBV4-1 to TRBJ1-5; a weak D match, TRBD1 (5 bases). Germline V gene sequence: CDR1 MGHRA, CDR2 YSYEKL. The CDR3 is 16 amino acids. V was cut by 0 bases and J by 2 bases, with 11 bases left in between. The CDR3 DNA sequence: TGCGCCAGCAGCCAAGATAGGGGCAAGGGCAATCAGCCCCAGCATTTT. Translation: CASSQDRGKGNQPQHF.

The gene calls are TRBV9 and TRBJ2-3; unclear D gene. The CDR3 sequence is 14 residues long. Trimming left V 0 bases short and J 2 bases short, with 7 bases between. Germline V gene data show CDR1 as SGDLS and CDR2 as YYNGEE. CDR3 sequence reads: CASSVGGTTDTQYF. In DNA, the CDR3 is TGTGCCAGCAGCGTAGGAGGAACCACAGATACGCAGTATTTT. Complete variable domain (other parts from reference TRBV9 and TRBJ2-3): DSGVTQTPKHLITATGQRVTLRCSPRSGDLSVYWYQQSLDQGLQFLIQYYNGEERAKGNILERFSAQQFPDLHSELNLSSLELGDSALYFCASSVGGTTDTQYFGPGTRLTVL.

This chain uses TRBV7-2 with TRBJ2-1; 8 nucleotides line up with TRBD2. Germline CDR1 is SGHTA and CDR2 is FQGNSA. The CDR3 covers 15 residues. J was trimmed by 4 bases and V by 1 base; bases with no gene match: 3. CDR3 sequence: CASSLDVAGYNEQFF. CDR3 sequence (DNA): TGTGCCAGCAGCTTAGATGTAGCGGGGTACAATGAGCAGTTCTTC.

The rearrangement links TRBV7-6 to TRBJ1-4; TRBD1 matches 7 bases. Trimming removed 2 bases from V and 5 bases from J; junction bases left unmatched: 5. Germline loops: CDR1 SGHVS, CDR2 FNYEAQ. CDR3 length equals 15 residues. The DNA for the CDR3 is TGTGCCAGCAGCTTACTCGGGACAGAAAATGAAAAACTGTTTTTT. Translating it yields CASSLLGTENEKLFF.

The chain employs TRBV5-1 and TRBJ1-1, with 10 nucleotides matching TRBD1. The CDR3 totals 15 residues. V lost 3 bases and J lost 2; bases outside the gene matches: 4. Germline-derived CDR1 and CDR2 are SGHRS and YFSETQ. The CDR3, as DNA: TGCGCCAGCAGCTCCAGGACAGGGGGAAACACTGAAGCTTTCTTT. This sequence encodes CASSSRTGGNTEAFF.